These 13 T cell receptor beta chains came from one sample sequenced in a study of blood T cell repertoires in COVID-19. Libraries were prepared by immunoSEQ multiplex PCR; TCRdb keeps only in-frame clonotypes and omits some of them. Counted here are a few hundred thousand clones, around 85% occurring once; the ten biggest clones make up 2.5%. What was sequenced was PBMCs or T cells enriched from blood (not recorded which). Source of these receptors: a woman between 45 and 65 years old who had recovered from COVID-19.

J is TRBJ2-6 and V is TRBV5-1; 7 bases agree with TRBD1. The trim removed 0 bases at V and 2 bases at J, leaving 2 bases unmatched. The germline CDR1 and CDR2 sequences are SGHRS and YFSETQ. The CDR3 is 16 residues long. CDR3 nucleotide sequence: TGCGCCAGCAGCTTGGAGGGGGCCACTGGGGCCAACGTCCTGACTTTC. Translated, it gives CASSLEGATGANVLTF.

J is TRBJ1-5 and V is TRBV5-5, with 7 bases aligning to TRBD1. The CDR3 spans 16 residues. CDR1 is SGHKS and CDR2 is YYEKEE in the germline V gene (reference sequence). V dropped 2 bases and J dropped 1; count of bases not matched to a gene: 6. The CDR3 DNA is TGTGCCAGCAGCTTTACGGGGACAGTGAGCAATCAGCCCCAGCATTTT. Its protein product is CASSFTGTVSNQPQHF.

The chain has TRBV5-1 and TRBJ2-1, with 8 positions matching TRBD2. J gave up 9 bases and V 1 base, and 12 bases lay outside the gene matches. The CDR3 contains 16 residues. Germline V CDR1 and CDR2: SGHRS, YFSETQ. CDR3 in DNA: TGCGCCAGCAGCTTGTGGTTGGGCGGGAGGAACCCTGAGCAGTTCTTC. Its protein product is CASSLWLGGRNPEQFF.

The rearrangement joins TRBV9 to TRBJ1-2; D not resolved. V lost 4 bases to trimming and J lost 8 bases, with 21 bases between them. The CDR3 sequence is 15 residues long. CDR1 is SGDLS and CDR2 is YYNGEE in the germline V gene. This CDR3 is CASSPERDWPWGYTF. The CDR3 coding sequence is TGTGCCAGCAGCCCCGAACGGGATTGGCCATGGGGCTACACCTTC.

The chain carries TRBV6-5 and TRBJ1-3; perhaps TRBD1 as D (6 bases). Germline CDR1 MNHEY, CDR2 SVGAGI. This CDR3 is 14 amino acids long. The V end lost 6 bases, the J end lost 1 base, and 10 bases lay between the germline ends. CDR3: CASSVDRSGNTIYF. Here the CDR3 DNA reads TGTGCCAGCAGCGTTGACAGGTCTGGAAACACCATATATTTT.

The CDR3 here is CATSSNRNREGEAFF. The CDR3 bases are TGTGCCACCAGCAGCAACCGTAACAGGGAAGGTGAAGCTTTCTTT. The chain employs TRBV15 and TRBJ1-1, with D possibly TRBD1 on 6 matching bases. V was pared by 3 bases and J by 7 bases, with 18 bases between. Germline V gene sequence: CDR1 LNHNV, CDR2 YYDKDF (reference sequence). The CDR3 runs 15 residues.

The CDR3 sequence: CASKGSTGGLHEQFF. The CDR3 DNA sequence: TGTGCCAGTAAGGGGTCGACGGGGGGGCTCCATGAGCAGTTCTTC. The chain links TRBV19 to TRBJ2-1; TRBD2 aligns across 8 bases. V was clipped by 7 bases and J by 8 bases; unmatched bases: 13. Looked up from germline, CDR1 is LNHDA and CDR2 is SQIVND (reference sequence). The CDR3 covers 15 residues. Full variable domain (missing parts from reference TRBV19 and TRBJ2-1): DGGITQSPKYLFRKEGQNVTLSCEQNLNHDAMYWYRQDPGQGLRLIYYSQIVNDFQKGDIAEGYSVSREKKESFPLTVTSAQKNPTAFYLCASKGSTGGLHEQFFGPGTRLTVL.

The chain recombines TRBV20-1 with TRBJ2-7; tentatively, D is TRBD1 (5 bases). V was cut by 3 bases and J by 0 bases, with 12 bases left in between. The germline CDR1 and CDR2 sequences are DFQATT and SNEGSKA (reference sequence). The CDR3 is 14 amino acids. CDR3 protein: CSASKGPSSYEQYF. DNA for the CDR3: TGCAGTGCTAGTAAGGGGCCTAGCTCCTACGAGCAGTACTTC.

CDR3 sequence (DNA): TGTGCCAGCAGCCCTCAACAGACAGGAACTAACTATGGCTACACCTTC. It yields the protein CASSPQQTGTNYGYTF. The chain has TRBV5-4 and TRBJ1-2; tentatively, D is TRBD1 (6 bases). The germline CDR1 and CDR2 sequences are SGHNT and YYREEE (reference sequence). Trimming pared 4 bases from V and 0 bases from J, leaving 16 bases between. CDR3 length: 16 residues.

The chain combines TRBV15 with TRBJ1-5; 8 bases are shared with TRBD1. The CDR3 consists of 13 residues. J was trimmed by 3 bases and V by 8 bases; bases with no gene match: 3. Germline V gene sequence: CDR1 LNHNV, CDR2 YYDKDF (reference sequence). CDR3 protein: CATSTGANQPQHF. For the CDR3, the DNA is TGTGCCACCTCGACAGGGGCCAATCAGCCCCAGCATTTT. Looking up the rest from reference TRBV15 and TRBJ1-5 gives the full variable domain: DAMVIQNPRYQVTQFGKPVTLSCSQTLNHNVMYWYQQKSSQAPKLLFHYYDKDFNNEADTPDNFQSRRPNTSFCFLDIRSPGLGDTAMYLCATSTGANQPQHFGDGTRLSIL.

The V and J genes are TRBV12-3 or TRBV12-4 and TRBJ2-2; no definite D call. The V and J ends lost 5 bases and 6 bases respectively, with 10 bases between them. CDR3 length equals 13 residues. CDR3 in amino acids: CASSLRVPGELFF. As DNA, the CDR3 is TGTGCCAGCAGTCTCCGGGTCCCCGGGGAGCTGTTTTTT.

The chain uses TRBV9 and TRBJ2-2; 13 nucleotides line up with TRBD2. The CDR3 has 17 residues. Per the germline V gene, CDR1 is SGDLS and CDR2 is YYNGEE. V gave up 4 bases and J gave up 5 bases; unmatched junction bases: 8. The CDR3 here is CASSPGLAGAKTGELFF. CDR3 nucleotides: TGTGCCAGCAGCCCAGGACTAGCGGGGGCTAAAACCGGGGAGCTGTTTTTT.

The J gene is TRBJ1-1, the V gene TRBV19, with D possibly TRBD1 on 6 matching bases. Germline V CDR1 and CDR2: LNHDA, SQIVND (reference sequence). V shed 6 bases and J shed 1 base, with 9 bases lying between them. The CDR3 is 13 residues long. The DNA for the CDR3 is TGTGCCAGTAGACAGGACAGGAACACTGAAGCTTTCTTT. Protein product: CASRQDRNTEAFF.